The rows below give T cell receptor beta chains drawn from one sample of a study of CD8 T cells in ankylosing spondylitis. TCRdb recomputed calls from the 5' RACE reads with MiXCR, one row per CDR3 protein. This sample yields 500,000 to 650,000 distinct CDR3 sequences, of which less than 6% are seen a single time; 3% to 4% belongs to the top ten. Material: blood, either unsorted or a sorted T cell fraction (not recorded which). These receptors all stem from a male donor with ankylosing spondylitis. The CDR3 runs from the conserved cysteine through the conserved F or W. A D gene is named only where the DNA matches it firmly. Size is stated for part of the rows, as once, few or many counts, or as a class when the clone is expanded.

TRBJ1-5 14 TRBV5-5 NA many CASSARTGNQPQHF TGTGCCAGCAGCGCCAGAACCGGCAATCAGCCCCAGCATTTT
TRBJ2-7 12 TRBV29-1 NA many CSVGGPRAEQYF TGCAGCGTCGGGGGCCCCCGGGCCGAGCAGTACTTC
TRBJ2-1 13 TRBV7-9 NA many CASSLGGARVEFF TGTGCCAGCAGCTTAGGGGGCGCGCGTGTGGAGTTCTTC
TRBJ1-5 17 TRBV15 NA many CATSTSGWRGSNQPQHF TGTGCCACCAGCACTTCGGGTTGGAGGGGTAGCAATCAGCCCCAGCATTTT
TRBJ2-5 15 TRBV5-5 NA many CASSLPQAVMETQYF TGTGCCAGCAGCTTACCACAGGCAGTGATGGAGACCCAGTACTTC
TRBJ2-1 16 TRBV7-1 TRBD2 few CASSSMTSGRYNEQFF TGTGCCAGCAGCTCCATGACTAGCGGGAGATACAATGAGCAGTTCTTC
TRBJ1-2 15 TRBV28 TRBD1 many CASSTAGQGKGGYTF TGTGCCAGCAGTACCGCGGGACAGGGAAAAGGTGGCTACACCTTC
TRBJ2-1 13 TRBV7-2 NA many CASSLQGTTEQFF TGTGCCAGCAGCCTACAGGGTACGACTGAGCAGTTCTTC
TRBJ1-5 15 TRBV20-1 NA few CSARTPPGINQPQHF TGCAGTGCCCGAACCCCCCCTGGAATTAATCAGCCCCAGCATTTT
TRBJ2-1 11 TRBV29-1 NA many CTTRSSNEQFF TGCACTACTAGAAGTAGCAATGAGCAGTTCTTC
TRBJ1-4 15 TRBV5-1 NA many CASSYTRATNEKLFF TGCGCCAGCAGCTATACACGAGCAACTAATGAAAAACTGTTTTTT
TRBJ2-5 15 TRBV7-2 TRBD2 many CASSFMYGRGETQYF TGTGCCAGCAGCTTTATGTACGGGAGGGGAGAGACCCAGTACTTC
TRBJ1-3 15 TRBV20-1 NA few CSASTATFSGNTIYF TGCAGTGCTAGTACGGCGACGTTCTCTGGAAACACCATATATTTT
TRBJ2-3 14 TRBV5-1 NA many CASSPGQFTDTQYF TGCGCCAGCAGCCCCGGACAGTTCACAGATACGCAGTATTTT
TRBJ2-5 12 TRBV10-3 NA many CAISEAWETQYF TGTGCCATCAGTGAGGCCTGGGAGACCCAGTACTTC
TRBJ1-4 16 TRBV7-2 NA many CASSLRGVFANEKLFF TGTGCCAGCAGCTTAAGAGGGGTATTTGCTAATGAAAAACTGTTTTTT
TRBJ2-2 14 TRBV12-5 NA NA CASGSTRRGGELFF TGTGCTAGTGGTTCGACTAGGAGAGGCGGGGAGCTGTTTTTT
TRBJ1-2 12 TRBV29-1 NA few CSVIRGDYGYTF TGCAGCGTAATTCGGGGTGACTATGGCTACACCTTC
TRBJ1-5 17 TRBV12-3/TRBV12-4 TRBD1 many CASSRSGAGGFNQPQHF TGTGCCAGCAGTCGGTCGGGGGCAGGGGGTTTCAATCAGCCCCAGCATTTT
TRBJ1-6 13 TRBV10-3 NA many CAITEQDNSPLHF TGTGCCATCACTGAACAGGATAATTCACCCCTCCACTTT
TRBJ2-5 15 TRBV6-5 NA many CASSYSRAYQETQYF TGTGCCAGCAGTTACTCGAGGGCGTACCAAGAGACCCAGTACTTC
TRBJ2-1 12 TRBV6-2/TRBV6-3 NA few CASSYSSSEQFF TGTGCCAGCAGTTACTCCTCGAGCGAGCAGTTCTTC
TRBJ1-1 14 TRBV7-2 NA few CASSLVGTGIWAFF TGTGCCAGCAGCTTAGTAGGTACAGGGATATGGGCTTTCTTT
TRBJ2-3 13 TRBV27 NA many CASSLFGGDTQYF TGTGCCAGCAGTTTATTCGGGGGAGATACGCAGTATTTT
TRBJ1-5 16 TRBV12-3/TRBV12-4 TRBD1 many CASSLGTGLLDQPQHF TGTGCCAGCAGTTTAGGGACAGGTCTTTTGGATCAGCCCCAGCATTTT
TRBJ2-4 15 TRBV6-1 TRBD1 NA CASSGTGGVKNIQYF TGTGCCAGCAGTGGGACAGGGGGCGTCAAAAACATTCAGTACTTC
TRBJ1-3 14 TRBV5-5 TRBD1 many CASSIQGTGNTIYF TGTGCCAGCAGCATACAGGGGACTGGAAACACCATATATTTT
TRBJ2-7 12 TRBV30 NA many CAWSVQGREQYF TGTGCCTGGAGTGTACAAGGGCGCGAGCAGTACTTC
TRBJ1-5 13 TRBV7-3 NA many CASSNTVNQPQHF TGTGCCAGCAGCAATACAGTTAATCAGCCCCAGCATTTT
TRBJ2-4 14 TRBV4-3 TRBD1 many CASSQGQGKNIQYF TGCGCCAGCAGCCAAGGACAGGGAAAAAACATTCAGTACTTC
TRBJ2-1 14 TRBV20-1 NA many CSARPGGRANEQFF TGCAGTGCTAGGCCCGGGGGCCGAGCCAATGAGCAGTTCTTC
TRBJ1-2 18 TRBV11-2 TRBD1 many CASSLVSEADRANYGYTF TGTGCCAGCAGCTTGGTCTCCGAAGCGGACAGGGCGAACTATGGCTACACCTTC
TRBJ1-2 15 TRBV4-2 NA many CASSQDLFRGKDYTF TGTGCCAGCAGCCAAGACCTTTTCAGAGGGAAGGACTACACCTTC
TRBJ1-2 13 TRBV6-5 TRBD1 many CASSYGRGSGYTF TGTGCCAGCAGTTACGGCAGGGGGTCTGGCTACACCTTC
TRBJ2-3 15 TRBV2 TRBD1 few CASRGWTGLTDTQYF TGTGCCAGCAGGGGCTGGACAGGCCTCACAGATACGCAGTATTTT
TRBJ1-1 14 TRBV12-3/TRBV12-4 NA many CASSHTGWYTEAFF TGTGCCAGCAGTCATACAGGGTGGTATACTGAAGCTTTCTTT
TRBJ2-1 14 TRBV5-1 NA many CASSSGSLYNEQFF TGCGCCAGCAGCTCGGGGTCCCTCTACAATGAGCAGTTCTTC
TRBJ2-7 12 TRBV29-1 TRBD1 many CSVRDSFYEQYF TGCAGCGTTAGGGACAGCTTTTACGAGCAGTACTTC
TRBJ2-5 15 TRBV4-1 NA many CASSRSGRIQETQYF TGCGCCAGCAGCCGTTCGGGACGTATACAAGAGACCCAGTACTTC
TRBJ2-1 14 TRBV6-1 TRBD1 few CASSGQGANNEQFF TGTGCCAGCAGTGGTCAGGGGGCCAACAATGAGCAGTTCTTC
TRBJ2-4 15 TRBV12-3/TRBV12-4 NA many CASSLWTLAKNIQYF TGTGCCAGCAGTTTGTGGACACTAGCCAAAAACATTCAGTACTTC
TRBJ2-6 18 TRBV4-3 TRBD1 many CASSHGTEPRTGANVLTF TGCGCCAGCAGCCACGGGACAGAACCTCGGACTGGGGCCAACGTCCTGACTTTC
TRBJ1-2 14 TRBV29-1 TRBD1 many CSVGLQGGTYGYTF TGCAGCGTTGGACTACAGGGGGGGACCTATGGCTACACCTTC
TRBJ1-3 14 TRBV7-9 TRBD1 many CASSFQTGGNTIYF TGTGCCAGCAGCTTCCAGACAGGGGGAAACACCATATATTTT
TRBJ2-5 14 TRBV12-3/TRBV12-4 NA many CASSLGGPRGTQYF TGTGCCAGCAGTTTAGGAGGCCCCCGGGGGACCCAGTACTTC
TRBJ1-4 13 TRBV5-1 TRBD1 many CASTKGAGEKLFF TGCGCCAGCACAAAGGGGGCAGGGGAAAAACTGTTTTTT
TRBJ2-7 14 TRBV12-3/TRBV12-4 NA many CASSRWTVSYEQYF TGTGCCAGCAGTCGATGGACGGTCTCCTACGAGCAGTACTTC
TRBJ2-1 11 TRBV4-1 NA few CASSSDSEQFF TGCGCCAGCAGCTCAGACTCTGAGCAGTTCTTC
TRBJ1-1 16 TRBV6-2/TRBV6-3 NA many CASSYSRDAMNTEAFF TGTGCCAGCAGTTACTCGAGGGACGCAATGAACACTGAAGCTTTCTTT
TRBJ1-5 15 TRBV20-1 NA many CSASSLNRDNQPQHF TGCAGTGCTAGTAGTCTGAACAGGGATAATCAGCCCCAGCATTTT
TRBJ2-5 13 TRBV6-2/TRBV6-3 NA many CASSRDPEETQYF TGTGCCAGCAGCCGGGACCCCGAGGAGACCCAGTACTTC
TRBJ1-5 15 TRBV20-1 NA few CSASVRELSGQPQHF TGCAGTGCTAGTGTTCGGGAATTGAGCGGTCAGCCCCAGCATTTT
TRBJ1-2 14 TRBV29-1 NA many CSVLGTEYSYGYTF TGCAGCGTTTTAGGGACCGAGTATTCCTATGGCTACACCTTC
TRBJ1-4 14 TRBV9 NA many CASSATAINEKLFF TGTGCCAGCAGCGCCACCGCGATTAATGAAAAACTGTTTTTT
TRBJ2-1 15 TRBV20-1 TRBD2 many CSASTSGSPYNEQFF TGCAGTGCTAGTACCAGCGGGAGCCCCTACAATGAGCAGTTCTTC
TRBJ1-6 13 TRBV4-1 NA NA CASSQVLVSPLHF TGCGCCAGCAGCCAAGTTTTGGTTTCACCCCTCCACTTT